A selection of T cell receptor beta chains follows, all from one sample in a study of vaccination effects on CD4 cells after COVID-19. Which antigens these TCRs recognize remains unknown. TCRdb's copy holds only in-frame clones and misses some; the assay was immunoSEQ multiplex PCR. Among 50,000 to 65,000 clones listed, roughly 76% were seen once. The sample in question was CD4+ T cells from PBMCs cultured with HCoV-229E spike peptides, obtained before COVID-19 vaccination. The receptors derive from a human donor who received a COVID-19 vaccine. CDR3s include the opening cysteine and the closing phenylalanine or tryptophan. The order of the fields is V gene, clone size, CDR3 protein. A row's size may be missing; if present it is once, few, many or a size class.

TRBV29-1 | NA | CSVEDRDAAFF
TRBV9 | few | CASSGTPEKDRGILGNQPQHF
TRBV28 | few | CALGPGSYNSPLHF
TRBV7-9 | NA | CASSLGGLYQFF
TRBV5-1 | NA | CASSWGQGAEKLFF
TRBV19 | NA | CASSVPGSSGNTIYF
TRBV2 | NA | CASRDQSSYNSPLHF
TRBV30 | NA | CAWTRTLGTNTGELFF
TRBV5-1 | NA | CASSLANGGANVLTF
TRBV12-3/TRBV12-4 | NA | CASSQTNEQFF
TRBV18 | NA | CASSPSADFNYGYTF
TRBV6-5 | few | CASQNGGNQPQHF
TRBV5-4 | NA | CASSLVGSGANVLTF
TRBV29-1 | medium-sized | CSVVDDRIPTGELFF
TRBV7-9 | few | CASSFEGPLHF
TRBV27 | NA | CASRRVSGAHGYTF
TRBV2 | few | CASSAAGTNTGELFF
TRBV6-6 | few | CASSPRNTGELFF
TRBV3-1/TRBV3-2 | once | CASSQDMKRSQYF
TRBV18 | NA | CASSPWQGDPVYTF
TRBV5-5 | NA | CASSLGPNQETQYF
TRBV7-2 | once | CASSHGTTNQPQHF
TRBV24-1 | NA | CATSDPRQLGIIPDTQYF
TRBV7-9 | NA | CASRLNAPQETQYF
TRBV5-4 | NA | CASNPPGANVLTF
TRBV4-1 | NA | CASSQGPTGSGETQYF
TRBV5-1 | NA | CASSLAGEAFF
TRBV18 | NA | CASSPLRPSSYNEQFF
TRBV12-3/TRBV12-4 | NA | CASSSRHGGGYTF
TRBV5-1 | NA | CASSLEQGMGTQYF
TRBV7-2 | few | CASSLVGSLEAFF